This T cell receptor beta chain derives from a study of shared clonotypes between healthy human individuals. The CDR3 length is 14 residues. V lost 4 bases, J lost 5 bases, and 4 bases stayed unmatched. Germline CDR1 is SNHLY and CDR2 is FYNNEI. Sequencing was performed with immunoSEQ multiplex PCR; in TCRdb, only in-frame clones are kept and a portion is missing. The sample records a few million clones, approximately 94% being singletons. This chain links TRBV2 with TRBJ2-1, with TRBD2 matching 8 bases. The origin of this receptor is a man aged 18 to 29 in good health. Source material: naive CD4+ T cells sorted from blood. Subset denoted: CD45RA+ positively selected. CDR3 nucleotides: TGTGCCAGCAGTGGACTAGCGCTCAACAATGAGCAGTTCTTC. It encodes CASSGLALNNEQFF.